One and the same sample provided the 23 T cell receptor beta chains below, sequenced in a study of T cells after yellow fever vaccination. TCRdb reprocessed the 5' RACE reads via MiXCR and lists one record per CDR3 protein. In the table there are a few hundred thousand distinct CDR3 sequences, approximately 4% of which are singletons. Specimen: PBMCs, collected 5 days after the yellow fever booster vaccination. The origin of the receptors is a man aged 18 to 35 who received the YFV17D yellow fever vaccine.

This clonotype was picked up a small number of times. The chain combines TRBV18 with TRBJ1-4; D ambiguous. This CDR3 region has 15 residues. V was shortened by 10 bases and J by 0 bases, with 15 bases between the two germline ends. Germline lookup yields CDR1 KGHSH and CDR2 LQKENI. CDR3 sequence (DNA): TGTGCCACCCAAATGAGCGGGGCAACTAATGAAAAACTGTTTTTT. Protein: CATQMSGATNEKLFF.

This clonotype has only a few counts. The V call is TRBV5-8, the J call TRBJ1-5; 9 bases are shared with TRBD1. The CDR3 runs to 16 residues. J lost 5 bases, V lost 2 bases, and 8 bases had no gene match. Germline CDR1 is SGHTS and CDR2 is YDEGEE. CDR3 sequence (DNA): TGTGCCAGCAGCTTAGATACAGGGGGCCGAGATCAGCCCCAGCATTTT. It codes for CASSLDTGGRDQPQHF.

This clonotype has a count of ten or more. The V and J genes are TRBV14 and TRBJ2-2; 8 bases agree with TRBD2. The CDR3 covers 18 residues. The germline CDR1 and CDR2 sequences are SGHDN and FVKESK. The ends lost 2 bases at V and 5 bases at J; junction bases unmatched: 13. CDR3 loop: CASSQPREGQGRTGELFF. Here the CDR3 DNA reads TGTGCCAGCAGCCAACCCCGGGAGGGGCAAGGAAGAACCGGGGAGCTGTTTTTT.

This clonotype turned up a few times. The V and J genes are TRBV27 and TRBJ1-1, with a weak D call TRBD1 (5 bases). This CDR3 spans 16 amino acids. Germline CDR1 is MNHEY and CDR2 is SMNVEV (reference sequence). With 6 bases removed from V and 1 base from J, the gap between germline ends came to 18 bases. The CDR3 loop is CASRSSPGRENTEAFF. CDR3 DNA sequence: TGTGCCAGCAGAAGTTCACCGGGACGAGAGAACACTGAAGCTTTCTTT.

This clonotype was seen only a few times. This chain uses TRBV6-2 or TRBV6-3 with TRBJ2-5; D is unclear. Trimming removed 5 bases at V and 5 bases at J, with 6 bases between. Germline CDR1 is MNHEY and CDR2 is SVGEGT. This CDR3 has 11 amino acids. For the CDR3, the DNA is TGTGCCAGCAGTATCGCGGAGACCCAGTACTTC. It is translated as CASSIAETQYF.

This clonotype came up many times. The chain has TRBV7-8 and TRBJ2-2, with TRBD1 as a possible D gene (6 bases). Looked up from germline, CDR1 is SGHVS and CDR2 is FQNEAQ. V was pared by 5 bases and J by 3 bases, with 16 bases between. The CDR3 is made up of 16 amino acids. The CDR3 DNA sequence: TGTGCCAGCAGCCCCCTCACAGGGTATGACACCGGGGAGCTGTTTTTT. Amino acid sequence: CASSPLTGYDTGELFF. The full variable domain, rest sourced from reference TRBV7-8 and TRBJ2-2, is GAGVSQSPRYKVAKRGQDVALRCDPISGHVSLFWYQQALGQGPEFLTYFQNEAQLDKSGLPSDRFFAERPEGSVSTLKIQRTQQEDSAVYLCASSPLTGYDTGELFFGEGSRLTVL.

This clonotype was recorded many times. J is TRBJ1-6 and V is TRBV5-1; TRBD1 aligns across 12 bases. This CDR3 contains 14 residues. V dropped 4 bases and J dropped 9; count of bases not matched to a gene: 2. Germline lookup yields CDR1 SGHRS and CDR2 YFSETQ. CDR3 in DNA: TGCGCCAGCAGCCCGGGACAGGGGGCTTCACCCCTCCACTTT. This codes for CASSPGQGASPLHF.

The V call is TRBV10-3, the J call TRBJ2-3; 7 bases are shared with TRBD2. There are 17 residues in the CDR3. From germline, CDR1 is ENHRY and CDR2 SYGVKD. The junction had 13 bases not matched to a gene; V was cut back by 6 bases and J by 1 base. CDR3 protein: CAIRYSGQLQGTDTQYF. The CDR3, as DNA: TGTGCCATCAGATATAGCGGGCAACTCCAAGGCACAGATACGCAGTATTTT.

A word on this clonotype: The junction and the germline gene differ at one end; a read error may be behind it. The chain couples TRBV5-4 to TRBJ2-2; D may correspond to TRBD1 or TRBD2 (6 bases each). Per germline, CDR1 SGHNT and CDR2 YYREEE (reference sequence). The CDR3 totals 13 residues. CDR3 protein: CASSRGETGVLFF. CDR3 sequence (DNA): TGTGCCAGCAGCAGGGGGGAGACCGGGGTGCTGTTTTTT.

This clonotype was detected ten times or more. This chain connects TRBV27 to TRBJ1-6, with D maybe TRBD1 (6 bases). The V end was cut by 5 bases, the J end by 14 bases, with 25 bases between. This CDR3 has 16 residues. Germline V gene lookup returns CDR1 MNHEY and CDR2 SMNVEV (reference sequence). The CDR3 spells CASSLFPRGGARALHF. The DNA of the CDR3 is TGTGCCAGCAGTCTCTTCCCCCGAGGGGGGGCCCGAGCCCTCCACTTT.

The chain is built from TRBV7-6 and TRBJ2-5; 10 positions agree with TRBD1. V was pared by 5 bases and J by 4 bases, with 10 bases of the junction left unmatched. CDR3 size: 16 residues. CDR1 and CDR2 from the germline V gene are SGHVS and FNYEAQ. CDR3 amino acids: CASSKTGGWVLETQYF. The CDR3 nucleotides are TGTGCCAGCAGCAAGACAGGGGGCTGGGTATTAGAGACCCAGTACTTC.

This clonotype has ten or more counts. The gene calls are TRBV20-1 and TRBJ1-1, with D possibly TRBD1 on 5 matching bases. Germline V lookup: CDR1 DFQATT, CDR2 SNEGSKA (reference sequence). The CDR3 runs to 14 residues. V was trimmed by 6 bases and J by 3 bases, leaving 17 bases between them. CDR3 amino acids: CSAAGRVRDTEAFF. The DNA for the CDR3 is TGCAGTGCCGCGGGGCGGGTTCGGGACACTGAAGCTTTCTTT.

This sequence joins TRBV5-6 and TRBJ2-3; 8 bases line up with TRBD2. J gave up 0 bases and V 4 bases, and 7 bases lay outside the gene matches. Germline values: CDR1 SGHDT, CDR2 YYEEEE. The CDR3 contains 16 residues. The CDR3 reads CASSTGLVTSTDTQYF. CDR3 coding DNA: TGTGCCAGCAGCACGGGACTAGTAACTAGCACAGATACGCAGTATTTT.

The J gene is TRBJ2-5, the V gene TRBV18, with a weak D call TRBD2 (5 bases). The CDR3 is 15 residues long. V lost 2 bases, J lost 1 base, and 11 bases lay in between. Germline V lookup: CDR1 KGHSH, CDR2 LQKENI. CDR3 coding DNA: TGTGCCAGCTCACCAGTGCCGGGGATCCAAGAGACCCAGTACTTC. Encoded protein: CASSPVPGIQETQYF. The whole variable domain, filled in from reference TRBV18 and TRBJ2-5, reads NAGVMQNPRHLVRRRGQEARLRCSPMKGHSHVYWYRQLPEEGLKFMVYLQKENIIDESGMPKERFSAEFPKEGPSILRIQQVVRGDSAAYFCASSPVPGIQETQYFGPGTRLLVL.

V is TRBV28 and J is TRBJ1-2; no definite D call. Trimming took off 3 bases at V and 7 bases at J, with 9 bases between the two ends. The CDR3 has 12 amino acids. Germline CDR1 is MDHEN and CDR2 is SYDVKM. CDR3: CASSFSASGYTF. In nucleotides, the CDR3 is TGTGCCAGCAGTTTTTCTGCTTCTGGCTACACCTTC.

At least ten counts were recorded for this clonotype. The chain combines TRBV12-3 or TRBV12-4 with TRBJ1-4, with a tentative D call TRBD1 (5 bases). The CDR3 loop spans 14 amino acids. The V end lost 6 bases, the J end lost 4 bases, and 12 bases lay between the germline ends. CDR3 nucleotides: TGTGCCAGCAGACACAGGAGACTTAATGAAAAACTGTTTTTT. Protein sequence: CASRHRRLNEKLFF.

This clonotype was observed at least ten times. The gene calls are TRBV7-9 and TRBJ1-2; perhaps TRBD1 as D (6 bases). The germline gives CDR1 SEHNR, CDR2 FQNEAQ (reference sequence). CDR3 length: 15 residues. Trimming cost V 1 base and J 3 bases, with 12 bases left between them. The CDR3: CASSLGRGIDYGYTF. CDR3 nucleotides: TGTGCCAGCAGCTTAGGTAGGGGGATCGACTATGGCTACACCTTC.

CDR3 DNA: TGTGCCATCAGTCGCGGTATGCACTATGGCTACACCTTC. This sequence encodes CAISRGMHYGYTF. V and J are TRBV10-3 and TRBJ1-2; D remains unclear. The CDR3 runs to 13 residues. Trimming stripped 5 bases from V and 3 bases from J, with 10 bases between. Germline assignment: CDR1 ENHRY and CDR2 SYGVKD.

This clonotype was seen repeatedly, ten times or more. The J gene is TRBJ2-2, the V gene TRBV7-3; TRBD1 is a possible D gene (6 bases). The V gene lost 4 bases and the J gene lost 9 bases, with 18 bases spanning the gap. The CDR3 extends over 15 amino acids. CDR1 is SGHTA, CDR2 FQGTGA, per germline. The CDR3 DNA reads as TGTGCCAGCAGCTCTGTGGGACACACTCACCGGGAGCTGTTTTTT. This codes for CASSSVGHTHRELFF.

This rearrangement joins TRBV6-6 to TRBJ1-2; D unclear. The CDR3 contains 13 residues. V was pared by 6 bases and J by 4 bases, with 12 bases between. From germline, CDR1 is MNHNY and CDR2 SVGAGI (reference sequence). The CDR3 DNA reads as TGTGCCAGCAGCGACCGGGAGATCTATGGCTACACCTTC. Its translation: CASSDREIYGYTF.

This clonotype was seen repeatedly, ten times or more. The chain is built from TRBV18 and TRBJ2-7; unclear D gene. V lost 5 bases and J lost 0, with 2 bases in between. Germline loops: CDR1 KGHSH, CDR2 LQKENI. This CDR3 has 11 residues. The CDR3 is CASSTSYEQYF. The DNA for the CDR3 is TGTGCCAGCTCAACCTCCTACGAGCAGTACTTC.

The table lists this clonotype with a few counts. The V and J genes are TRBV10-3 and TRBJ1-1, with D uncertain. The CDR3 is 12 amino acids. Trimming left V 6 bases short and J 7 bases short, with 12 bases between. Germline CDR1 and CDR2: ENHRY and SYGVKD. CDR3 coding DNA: TGTGCCATCAGAACCCTGGCAGGTGAAGCTTTCTTT. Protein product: CAIRTLAGEAFF.

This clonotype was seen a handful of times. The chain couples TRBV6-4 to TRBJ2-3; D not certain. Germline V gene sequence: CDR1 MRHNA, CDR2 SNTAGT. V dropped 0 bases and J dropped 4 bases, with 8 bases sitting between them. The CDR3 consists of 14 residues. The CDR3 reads CASSDSGGADTQYF. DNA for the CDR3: TGTGCCAGCAGTGACTCTGGTGGGGCAGATACGCAGTATTTT.